What follows is one T cell receptor (beta chain) and its context. Per the original data handling: From reference gene primer amplification, estimates of nucleated cell counts were derived. This table comes from immunoSEQ multiplex PCR, and its TCRdb copy is limited to in-frame clones, with some not included. V and J calls and clone size come straight from that table; D and trimming were deduced from the DNA. The sample contains about 240,000 clones, approximately 80% of which appear only once. This sample is drawn from a study of blood T cell repertoires in COVID-19. Across the study: The United States, Italy and Spain were the sources of the acute and convalescent COVID-19 samples. T cells, B-cell-depleted T cells, or PBMCs provided the cDNA or gDNA that served as material.

V dropped 5 bases and J dropped 1 base, with 26 bases sitting between them. The CDR3 covers 19 residues. The V gene's germline CDR1 is MNHNY and CDR2 SVGAGI (reference sequence). Sequencing was done on a sample of peripheral blood. The chain carries TRBV6-6 and TRBJ1-1; D might be TRBD1 (5 bases). This receptor was identified in a man aged 30-40 years who had recovered from COVID-19. The CDR3 sequence is CASSLSAHLGGDKNTEAFF. CDR3 coding DNA: TGTGCCAGCAGTCTCAGCGCCCACTTGGGGGGTGACAAGAACACTGAAGCTTTCTTT.